Many counts were recorded for the clone carrying this T cell receptor (beta chain). Per germline, CDR1 PRHDT and CDR2 FYEKMQ (reference sequence). V was clipped by 5 bases and J by 0 bases, with 20 bases between them. There are 17 residues in the CDR3. Amplification of TCR beta CDR3 regions used RNA as the template. TCR CDR3 underwent first-round RT-PCR with the HTBI primer set. From the multiplex PCR reads, TCRdb called clonotypes with MiXCR, one entry per CDR3 protein. The sample includes about 700,000 distinct CDR3 sequences, about 14% seen only once; the top ten take roughly a tenth. The data were obtained in a study of T cells in Graves' hyperthyroidism and ophthalmopathy.

Input material: blood. This sequence originates from a woman in her late teens or twenties with Graves' hyperthyroidism. This chain links TRBV13 with TRBJ2-7; D is uncertain. CDR3 DNA: TGTGCCAGCAGCCCTACCCGAACTCGACTGAGCTCCTACGAGCAGTACTTC. This encodes CASSPTRTRLSSYEQYF. Variable domain in full (rest from reference TRBV13 and TRBJ2-7): AAGVIQSPRHLIKEKRETATLKCYPIPRHDTVYWYQQGPGQDPQFLISFYEKMQSDKGSIPDRFSAQQFSDYHSELNMSSLELGDSALYFCASSPTRTRLSSYEQYFGPGTRLTVT.